This T cell receptor beta chain was captured by sequencing in a study of cytomegalovirus exposure and HLA in healthy donors. Broader study findings: Most CMV-associated TCR beta chains appeared HLA-restricted in a later analysis. A further, later analysis showed that HLA-associated TCR beta chains (compared with equally common others) were more clonally expanded.

A single count supports this clone. The antigen remains undetermined. The PCR employed 60 Vbeta primers together with 13 Jbeta primers. Some clones are missing from TCRdb's copy, which holds only in-frame ones; the method was immunoSEQ multiplex PCR. The repertoire has approximately 200,000 clones, 70% to 75% of them found once; the top ten carry about 4.4%. CDR3 length: 15 residues. V was shortened by 2 bases and J by 0 bases, with 11 bases between the two germline ends. Germline V gene sequence: CDR1 KGHSH, CDR2 LQKENI. What was sequenced was PBMCs. The sequence was obtained from a man aged 25-45 years in good health and CMV-seropositive. The genes are TRBV18 and TRBJ2-7, with D unclear. The CDR3 DNA reads as TGTGCCAGCTCACCAGGTTCAACAGTCTCCTACGAGCAGTACTTC. This codes for CASSPGSTVSYEQYF.